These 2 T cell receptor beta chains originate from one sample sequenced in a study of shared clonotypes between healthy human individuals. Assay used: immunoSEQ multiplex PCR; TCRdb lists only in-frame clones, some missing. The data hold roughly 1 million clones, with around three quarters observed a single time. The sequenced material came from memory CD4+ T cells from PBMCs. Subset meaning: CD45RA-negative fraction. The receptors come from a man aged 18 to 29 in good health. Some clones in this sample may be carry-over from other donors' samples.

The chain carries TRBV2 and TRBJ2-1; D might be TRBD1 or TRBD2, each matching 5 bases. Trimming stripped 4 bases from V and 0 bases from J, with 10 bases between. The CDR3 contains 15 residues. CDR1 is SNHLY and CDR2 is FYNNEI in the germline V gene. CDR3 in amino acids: CASSVYGGSYNEQFF. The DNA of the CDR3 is TGTGCCAGCAGTGTTTATGGGGGCTCCTACAATGAGCAGTTCTTC.

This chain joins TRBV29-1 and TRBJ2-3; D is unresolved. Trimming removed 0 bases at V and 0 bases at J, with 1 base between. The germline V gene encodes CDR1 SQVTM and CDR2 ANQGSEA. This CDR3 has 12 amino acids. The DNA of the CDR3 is TGCAGCGTTGAAGATAGCACAGATACGCAGTATTTT. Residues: CSVEDSTDTQYF.